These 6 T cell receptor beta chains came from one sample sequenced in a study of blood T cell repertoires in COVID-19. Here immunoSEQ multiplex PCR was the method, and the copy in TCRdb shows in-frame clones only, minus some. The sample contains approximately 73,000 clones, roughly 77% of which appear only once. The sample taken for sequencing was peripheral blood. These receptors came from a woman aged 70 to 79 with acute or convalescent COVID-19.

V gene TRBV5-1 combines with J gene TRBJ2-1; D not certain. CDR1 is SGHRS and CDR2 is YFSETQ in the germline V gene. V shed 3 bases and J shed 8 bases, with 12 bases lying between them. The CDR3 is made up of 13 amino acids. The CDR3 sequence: CASSSGAFDEQFF. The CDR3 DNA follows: TGCGCCAGCAGCTCCGGAGCTTTCGATGAGCAGTTCTTC.

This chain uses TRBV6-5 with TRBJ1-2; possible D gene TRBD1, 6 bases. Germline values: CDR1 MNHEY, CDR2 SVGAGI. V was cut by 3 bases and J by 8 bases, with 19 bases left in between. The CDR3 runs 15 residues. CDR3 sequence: CASSYDPQGPGGYTF. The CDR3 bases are TGTGCCAGCAGTTATGATCCCCAGGGGCCTGGAGGCTACACCTTC.

The CDR3 DNA reads as TGTGCCAGCAGCCGACAGGCCCCGAGCTCTGGAAACACCATATATTTT. Protein sequence: CASSRQAPSSGNTIYF. The chain is built from TRBV14 and TRBJ1-3; possible D gene TRBD1, 6 bases. The V end lost 4 bases, the J end lost 0 bases, and 13 bases lay between the germline ends. This CDR3 contains 16 residues. Looked up from germline, CDR1 is SGHDN and CDR2 is FVKESK.

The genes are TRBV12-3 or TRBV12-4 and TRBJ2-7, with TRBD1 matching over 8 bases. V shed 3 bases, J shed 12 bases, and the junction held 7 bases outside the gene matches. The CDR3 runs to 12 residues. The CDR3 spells CASSLDRVIPYF. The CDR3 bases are TGTGCCAGCAGTTTGGACAGGGTGATTCCGTACTTC.

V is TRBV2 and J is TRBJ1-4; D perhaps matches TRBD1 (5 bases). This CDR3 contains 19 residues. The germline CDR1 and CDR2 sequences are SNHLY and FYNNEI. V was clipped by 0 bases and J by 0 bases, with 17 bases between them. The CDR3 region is CASSEATTGTGATNEKLFF. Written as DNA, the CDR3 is TGTGCCAGCAGTGAAGCGACTACCGGGACTGGCGCAACTAATGAAAAACTGTTTTTT. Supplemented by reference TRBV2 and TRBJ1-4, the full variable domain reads EPEVTQTPSHQVTQMGQEVILRCVPISNHLYFYWYRQILGQKVEFLVSFYNNEISEKSEIFDDQFSVERPDGSNFTLKIRSTKLEDSAMYFCASSEATTGTGATNEKLFFGSGTQLSVL.

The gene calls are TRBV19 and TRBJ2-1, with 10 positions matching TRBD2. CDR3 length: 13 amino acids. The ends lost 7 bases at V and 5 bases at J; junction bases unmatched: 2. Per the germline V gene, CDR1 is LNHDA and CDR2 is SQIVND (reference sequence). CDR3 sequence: CASKLAGDNEQFF. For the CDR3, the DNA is TGTGCCAGTAAGCTAGCGGGGGACAATGAGCAGTTCTTC.